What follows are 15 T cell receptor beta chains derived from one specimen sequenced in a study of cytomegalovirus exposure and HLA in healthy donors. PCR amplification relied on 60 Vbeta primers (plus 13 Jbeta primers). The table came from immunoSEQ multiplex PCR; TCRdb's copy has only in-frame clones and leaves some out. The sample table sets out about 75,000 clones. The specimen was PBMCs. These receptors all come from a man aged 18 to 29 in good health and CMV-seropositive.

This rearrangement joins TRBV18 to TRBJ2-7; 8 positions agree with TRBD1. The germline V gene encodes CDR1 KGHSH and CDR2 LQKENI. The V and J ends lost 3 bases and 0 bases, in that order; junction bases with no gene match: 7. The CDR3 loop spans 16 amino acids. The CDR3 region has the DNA TGTGCCAGCTCACCTAGGGGACAGGACATCTCCTACGAGCAGTACTTC. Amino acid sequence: CASSPRGQDISYEQYF.

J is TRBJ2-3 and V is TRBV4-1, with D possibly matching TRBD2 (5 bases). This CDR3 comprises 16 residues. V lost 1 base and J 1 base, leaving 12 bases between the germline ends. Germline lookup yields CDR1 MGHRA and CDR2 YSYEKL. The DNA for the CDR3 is TGCGCCAGCAGCCAAGGGGAGTGGCATGGCACAGATACGCAGTATTTT. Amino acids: CASSQGEWHGTDTQYF.

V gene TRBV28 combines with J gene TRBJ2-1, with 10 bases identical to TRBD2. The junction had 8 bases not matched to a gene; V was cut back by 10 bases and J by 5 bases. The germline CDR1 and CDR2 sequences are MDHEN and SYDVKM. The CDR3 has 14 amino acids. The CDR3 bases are TGTGCCATCGTCCTAGCGGGAGTTGACAATGAGCAGTTCTTC. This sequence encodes CAIVLAGVDNEQFF.

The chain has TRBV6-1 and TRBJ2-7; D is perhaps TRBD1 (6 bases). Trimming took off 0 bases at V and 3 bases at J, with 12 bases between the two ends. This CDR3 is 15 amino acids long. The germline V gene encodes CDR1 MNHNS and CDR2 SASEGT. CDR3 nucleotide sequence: TGTGCCAGCAGTGAAGCGATGGGACACGGCTACGAGCAGTACTTC. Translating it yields CASSEAMGHGYEQYF.

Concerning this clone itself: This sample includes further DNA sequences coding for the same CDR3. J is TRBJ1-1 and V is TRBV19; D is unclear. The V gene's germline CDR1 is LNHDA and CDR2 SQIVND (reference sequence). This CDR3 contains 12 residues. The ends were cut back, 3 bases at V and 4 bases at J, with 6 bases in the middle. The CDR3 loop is CASSMGGTEAFF. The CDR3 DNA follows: TGTGCCAGTAGTATGGGAGGCACTGAAGCTTTCTTT.

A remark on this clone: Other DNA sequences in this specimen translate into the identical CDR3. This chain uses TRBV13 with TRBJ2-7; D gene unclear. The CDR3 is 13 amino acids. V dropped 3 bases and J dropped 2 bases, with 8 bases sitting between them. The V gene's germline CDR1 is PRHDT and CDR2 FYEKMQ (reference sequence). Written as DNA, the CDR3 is TGTGCCAGCAGCTTCGGCCGGGCCTACGAGCAGTACTTC. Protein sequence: CASSFGRAYEQYF.

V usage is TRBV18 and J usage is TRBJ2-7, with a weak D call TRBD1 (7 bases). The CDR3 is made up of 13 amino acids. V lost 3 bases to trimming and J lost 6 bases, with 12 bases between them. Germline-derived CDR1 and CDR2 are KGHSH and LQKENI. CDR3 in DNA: TGTGCCAGCTCACCGAACAGGGGAGGCGAGCAGTACTTC. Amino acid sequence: CASSPNRGGEQYF.

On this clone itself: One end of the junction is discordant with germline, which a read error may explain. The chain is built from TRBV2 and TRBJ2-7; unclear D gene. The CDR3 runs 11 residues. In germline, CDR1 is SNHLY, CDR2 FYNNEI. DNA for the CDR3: TGTGCCAGCAGTACCGGAAGACTGGCTTATTTC. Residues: CASSTGRLAYF. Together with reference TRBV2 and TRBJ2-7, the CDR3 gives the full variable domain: EPEVTQTPSHQVTQMGQEVILRCVPISNHLYFYWYRQILGQKVEFLVSFYNNEISEKSEIFDDQFSVERPDGSNFTLKIRSTKLEDSAMYFCASSTGRLAYFGPGTRLTVT.

The CDR3 loop is CASSSLGWDRANTEAFF. CDR3 nucleotide sequence: TGTGCCAGCAGTTCATTGGGATGGGACAGGGCCAACACTGAAGCTTTCTTT. The chain links TRBV28 to TRBJ1-1, with 9 bases matching TRBD1. V dropped 4 bases and J dropped 2; count of bases not matched to a gene: 11. The V gene's germline CDR1 is MDHEN and CDR2 SYDVKM. CDR3 length: 17 residues.

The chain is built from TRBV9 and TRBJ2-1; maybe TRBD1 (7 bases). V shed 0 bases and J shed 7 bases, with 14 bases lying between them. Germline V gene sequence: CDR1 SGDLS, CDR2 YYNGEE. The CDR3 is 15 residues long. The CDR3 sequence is CASSVAGGPSNEQFF. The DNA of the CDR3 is TGTGCCAGCAGCGTAGCAGGGGGGCCCTCGAATGAGCAGTTCTTC.

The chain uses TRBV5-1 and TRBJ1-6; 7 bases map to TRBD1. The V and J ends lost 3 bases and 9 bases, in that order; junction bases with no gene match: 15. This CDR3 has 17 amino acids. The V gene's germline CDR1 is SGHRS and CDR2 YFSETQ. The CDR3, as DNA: TGCGCCAGCAGCTCCACCTACGCCGGGACAGAGATTTCACCCCTCCACTTT. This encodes CASSSTYAGTEISPLHF.

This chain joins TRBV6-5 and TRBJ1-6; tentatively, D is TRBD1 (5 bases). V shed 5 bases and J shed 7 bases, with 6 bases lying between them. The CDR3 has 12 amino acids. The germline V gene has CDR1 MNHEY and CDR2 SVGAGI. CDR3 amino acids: CASSRQNSPLHF. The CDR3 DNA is TGTGCCAGCAGTAGACAGAATTCACCCCTCCACTTT.

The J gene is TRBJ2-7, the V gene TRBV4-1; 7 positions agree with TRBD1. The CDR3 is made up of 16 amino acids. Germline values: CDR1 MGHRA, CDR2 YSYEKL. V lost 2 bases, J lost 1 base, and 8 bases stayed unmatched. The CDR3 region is CASSQPSGTASYEQYF. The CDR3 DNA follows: TGCGCCAGCAGCCAACCCTCCGGGACAGCGTCCTACGAGCAGTACTTC.

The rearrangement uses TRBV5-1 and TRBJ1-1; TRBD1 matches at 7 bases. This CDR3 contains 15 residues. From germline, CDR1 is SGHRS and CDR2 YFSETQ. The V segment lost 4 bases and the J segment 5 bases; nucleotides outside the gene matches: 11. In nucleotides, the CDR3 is TGCGCCAGCAGCAACCACGACAGGGCTGAAACTGAAGCTTTCTTT. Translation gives CASSNHDRAETEAFF.

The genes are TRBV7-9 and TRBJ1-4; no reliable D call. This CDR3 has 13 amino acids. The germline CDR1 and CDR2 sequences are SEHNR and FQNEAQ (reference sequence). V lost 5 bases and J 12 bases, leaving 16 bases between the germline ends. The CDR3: CASSPPGGYQLFF. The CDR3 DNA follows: TGTGCCAGCAGCCCCCCCGGCGGGTATCAACTGTTTTTT.